This T cell receptor beta chain was sequenced in a study of blood T cell repertoires in COVID-19. Study background: Spain, Italy and the United States supplied samples that represented acute and convalescent COVID-19. Nucleic acid was either cDNA or gDNA, and it came from T cells, B-cell-depleted T cells, or PBMCs.

In the original analysis: Amplification with reference gene primers provided the estimates of nucleated cell counts. This table comes from immunoSEQ multiplex PCR, and its TCRdb copy is limited to in-frame clones, with some not included. Clonal size and the V and J genes are those of that table, whereas D and trimming came from the DNA. The profile shows 50,000 or so clones, approximately 80% of them singletons. The source is a man over 45 with acute or convalescent COVID-19. Source material: peripheral blood.

The CDR3 loop is CASSDPGLAGRRTQYF. DNA of the CDR3: TGTGCCAGTAGTGATCCGGGACTAGCGGGGCGTCGGACCCAGTACTTC. The chain has TRBV19 and TRBJ2-5; 13 nucleotides agree with TRBD2. This CDR3 comprises 16 residues. V lost 5 bases, J lost 7 bases, and 10 bases stayed unmatched. The V gene's germline CDR1 is LNHDA and CDR2 SQIVND (reference sequence). The full variable domain, with the rest looked up from reference TRBV19 and TRBJ2-5, is DGGITQSPKYLFRKEGQNVTLSCEQNLNHDAMYWYRQDPGQGLRLIYYSQIVNDFQKGDIAEGYSVSREKKESFPLTVTSAQKNPTAFYLCASSDPGLAGRRTQYFGPGTRLLVL.